This T cell receptor beta chain is drawn from a study of control samples from healthy donors and cancer patients. The method was immunoSEQ multiplex PCR; TCRdb's version includes in-frame clones alone and lacks a portion of them. The repertoire holds 80,000 or so clones, roughly 89% seen once, with approximately 15% in the top ten. Germline V lookup: CDR1 MNHEY, CDR2 SVGAGI. The CDR3 runs 13 residues. Trimming at V came to 6 bases and at J to 9 bases, leaving 10 bases not matched to a gene. The specimen sequenced was blood. The rearrangement uses TRBV6-5 and TRBJ1-1; 7 bases agree with TRBD1. The sequence was collected from a man aged 50 or older in good health. The CDR3 nucleotides read TGTGCCAGCAGCCAGGGTCCAGGGGGGAAAGCTTTCTTT. Translating gives CASSQGPGGKAFF.